Listed here is a single TCR beta chain. No antigen is known for it. These data belong to a study of cytomegalovirus exposure and HLA in healthy donors. Germline CDR1 reads SGDLS; CDR2 reads YYNGEE. The CDR3 sequence is 14 residues long. V lost 0 bases, J lost 10 bases, and 1 base stayed unmatched. Study observations and caveats: Immune exposure was documented only through CMV serostatus. In a later analysis, the majority of CMV-associated beta chains seemingly showed HLA restriction. A previous analysis found most TCR beta V segments productive roughly 90% or roughly 30% of the time.

At collection, donors were nominally healthy, but unrecorded immune exposures were probable. The PCR had 60 Vbeta and 13 Jbeta primers. Sequenced by immunoSEQ multiplex PCR; TCRdb stores in-frame clones only, minus some. The data contain under 200,000 clones, 80% to 85% of them singletons. This sequence originates from a woman under 30 in good health and CMV-seronegative. Specimen: PBMCs. The chain has TRBV9 and TRBJ1-6; 10 nucleotides line up with TRBD1. The CDR3 sequence: CASSVGGQGSPLHF. In nucleotides, the CDR3 is TGTGCCAGCAGCGTAGGGGGACAGGGGTCACCCCTCCACTTT.